Listed here are 30 T cell receptor beta chains from one sample, sequenced in a study of shared clonotypes between healthy human individuals. CD8 cells classed as naive were CD45RO-negative and positively selected for CCR7, excluding terminally differentiated effector memory CD45RA+ cells. Profiled with immunoSEQ multiplex PCR; TCRdb holds only in-frame clones, not every one. The sample holds roughly 810,000 clones; approximately 96% are singletons and the top ten take approximately 0.2%. What was sequenced was naive CD8+ T cells sorted from blood. Every receptor here comes from a man aged 30 to 39 in good health.

The chain is built from TRBV6-1 and TRBJ1-2; TRBD1 matches at 7 bases. J lost 0 bases, V lost 5 bases, and 3 bases had no gene match. This CDR3 contains 14 residues. Germline V gene sequence: CDR1 MNHNS, CDR2 SASEGT. CDR3 coding DNA: TGTGCCAGCAGTATGACAGGGACTAACTATGGCTACACCTTC. This encodes CASSMTGTNYGYTF.

CDR3 DNA: TGTGCCAGCAGTGACAGCAACAATGAGCAGTTCTTC. Its translation: CASSDSNNEQFF. The chain links TRBV2 to TRBJ2-1; D remains unclear. Germline V gives CDR1 SNHLY, CDR2 FYNNEI. The CDR3 length is 12 residues. Trimming removed 3 bases at V and 5 bases at J, with 5 bases between.

The rearrangement joins TRBV6-5 to TRBJ1-4; the D gene is possibly TRBD1 (5 bases). CDR3 length: 14 residues. CDR1 MNHEY and CDR2 SVGAGI come from the germline V gene. V lost 2 bases and J 4 bases, leaving 8 bases between the germline ends. The CDR3 is CASSYVGDNEKLFF. For the CDR3, the DNA is TGTGCCAGCAGTTACGTAGGGGATAATGAAAAACTGTTTTTT.

This clone was detected once. V usage is TRBV7-9 and J usage is TRBJ2-7; D ambiguous. Per germline, CDR1 SEHNR and CDR2 FQNEAQ (reference sequence). The CDR3 contains 15 residues. Trimming removed 4 bases from V and 3 bases from J, with 16 bases in between. The CDR3 sequence is CASSSLNSLIYEQYF. Here the CDR3 DNA reads TGTGCCAGCAGCTCACTTAACTCCCTAATCTACGAGCAGTACTTC.

V is TRBV10-3 and J is TRBJ2-3; D possibly matches TRBD1 or TRBD2 (5 bases each). The V and J ends lost 2 bases and 1 base respectively, with 7 bases between them. The germline V gene encodes CDR1 ENHRY and CDR2 SYGVKD. The CDR3 runs to 14 residues. CDR3 nucleotides: TGTGCCATCAGTGAGAAGGGACGCACAGATACGCAGTATTTT. This sequence encodes CAISEKGRTDTQYF.

The chain recombines TRBV18 with TRBJ2-3, with D maybe TRBD1 (6 bases). Germline V CDR1 and CDR2: KGHSH, LQKENI. CDR3 length equals 15 residues. V was cut by 4 bases and J by 1 base, with 12 bases left in between. For the CDR3, the DNA is TGTGCCAGCTCACGACAGGTCGAGGGCACAGATACGCAGTATTTT. It encodes CASSRQVEGTDTQYF.

The V and J genes are TRBV27 and TRBJ2-2; perhaps TRBD2 as D (5 bases). Germline CDR1 is MNHEY and CDR2 is SMNVEV (reference sequence). The CDR3 runs 13 residues. Trimming removed 4 bases at V and 7 bases at J, with 10 bases between. CDR3 protein: CASSWSRGGELFF. The CDR3 DNA reads TGTGCCAGCAGTTGGTCCCGGGGCGGGGAGCTGTTTTTT.

This sequence joins TRBV10-3 and TRBJ2-7; TRBD1 aligns across 7 bases. The CDR3 sequence is 16 residues long. Per germline, CDR1 ENHRY and CDR2 SYGVKD. V shed 0 bases, J shed 3 bases, and the junction held 8 bases outside the gene matches. CDR3 DNA: TGTGCCATCAGTGAGTCGTTGGGACAGCAAAGCTACGAGCAGTACTTC. It is translated as CAISESLGQQSYEQYF.

The J gene is TRBJ1-2, the V gene TRBV9; 10 bases line up with TRBD1. This CDR3 region has 15 residues. The germline V gene has CDR1 SGDLS and CDR2 YYNGEE. V lost 3 bases to trimming and J lost 8 bases; unmatched junction nucleotides: 10. This chain's CDR3 is CASSAPGQGIYGYTF. As DNA, the CDR3 is TGTGCCAGCAGCGCACCGGGACAGGGGATATACGGCTACACCTTC.

The chain links TRBV27 to TRBJ2-7; 7 bases are shared with TRBD1. Germline assignment: CDR1 MNHEY and CDR2 SMNVEV (reference sequence). The CDR3 loop spans 14 amino acids. Trimming at V came to 6 bases and at J to 4 bases, leaving 9 bases not matched to a gene. The CDR3: CASRYTGDAYEQYF. The CDR3 DNA reads as TGTGCCAGCAGGTACACAGGGGACGCTTACGAGCAGTACTTC.

This chain joins TRBV11-2 and TRBJ2-1, with TRBD2 matching over 13 bases. There are 17 residues in the CDR3. Trimming cost V 3 bases and J 4 bases; bases outside gene matches: 6. The germline V gene encodes CDR1 SGHAT and CDR2 FQNNGV. The CDR3 DNA is TGTGCCAGCAGCTTGGGGACTAGCGGGGTGGTATACAATGAGCAGTTCTTC. It encodes CASSLGTSGVVYNEQFF.

V gene TRBV7-2 combines with J gene TRBJ2-7; a weak D match, TRBD2 (6 bases). With 5 bases removed from V and 6 bases from J, the gap between germline ends came to 17 bases. CDR1 is SGHTA and CDR2 is FQGNSA in the germline V gene. The CDR3 has 14 amino acids. The CDR3 protein is CASSRGVGLIEQYF. The CDR3 DNA follows: TGTGCCAGCAGCCGCGGGGTAGGGCTTATCGAGCAGTACTTC.

This chain links TRBV29-1 with TRBJ1-2, with D hard to call. The CDR3 loop spans 14 amino acids. From germline, CDR1 is SQVTM and CDR2 ANQGSEA. V was clipped by 4 bases and J by 0 bases, with 12 bases between them. This CDR3 reads CSVAGGIANYGYTF. The CDR3 DNA follows: TGCAGCGTTGCGGGTGGGATAGCTAACTATGGCTACACCTTC.

The chain employs TRBV7-9 and TRBJ1-4; D unresolved. CDR1 SEHNR and CDR2 FQNEAQ come from the germline V gene (reference sequence). The V and J ends lost 7 bases and 0 bases respectively, with 15 bases between them. This CDR3 is built from 16 residues. The DNA for the CDR3 is TGTGCCAGCATCCCCTCCGACGGTTCAACTAATGAAAAACTGTTTTTT. Translating it yields CASIPSDGSTNEKLFF.

The chain couples TRBV30 to TRBJ2-7; no reliable D call. The V and J ends lost 2 bases and 7 bases respectively, with 9 bases between them. The CDR3 consists of 11 residues. Germline assignment: CDR1 GTSNPN and CDR2 SVGIG (reference sequence). In DNA, the CDR3 is TGTGCCTGGAGTCAGGTAGGGGAGCAGTACTTC. Protein: CAWSQVGEQYF.

The J gene is TRBJ2-7, the V gene TRBV28; 7 bases agree with TRBD2. This CDR3 contains 15 residues. Germline values: CDR1 MDHEN, CDR2 SYDVKM. V was pared by 7 bases and J by 2 bases, with 11 bases of the junction left unmatched. CDR3: CASTLGTGGAYEQYF. Here the CDR3 DNA reads TGTGCCAGCACACTCGGGACGGGAGGAGCCTACGAGCAGTACTTC. The full variable domain, its missing parts supplied by reference TRBV28 and TRBJ2-7, is DVKVTQSSRYLVKRTGEKVFLECVQDMDHENMFWYRQDPGLGLRLIYFSYDVKMKEKGDIPEGYSVSREKKERFSLILESASTNQTSMYLCASTLGTGGAYEQYFGPGTRLTVT.

This chain uses TRBV6-5 with TRBJ2-5; D unresolved. Germline CDR1 MNHEY, CDR2 SVGAGI. Trimming took off 8 bases at V and 1 base at J, with 8 bases between the two ends. The CDR3 totals 12 residues. The CDR3 loop reads CASWASQETQYF. CDR3 coding DNA: TGTGCCAGCTGGGCTTCCCAAGAGACCCAGTACTTC.

The chain is built from TRBV18 and TRBJ2-5; D might be TRBD1 (5 bases). Germline V gene sequence: CDR1 KGHSH, CDR2 LQKENI. The V and J ends lost 2 bases and 5 bases respectively, with 15 bases between them. The CDR3 runs 15 residues. The CDR3 loop is CASSPGASLRETQYF. The DNA for the CDR3 is TGTGCCAGCTCACCAGGGGCCAGCCTTAGGGAGACCCAGTACTTC.

The V gene is TRBV13, the J gene TRBJ2-7, with a tentative D call TRBD1 (6 bases). The CDR3 contains 15 residues. V was trimmed by 5 bases and J by 6 bases, leaving 20 bases between them. Per germline, CDR1 PRHDT and CDR2 FYEKMQ (reference sequence). DNA of the CDR3: TGTGCCAGCAGCCTGGGGACATCCCAGGGGTCCGAGCAGTACTTC. This gives the protein CASSLGTSQGSEQYF.

The chain uses TRBV4-3 and TRBJ2-3; possible D gene TRBD2, 6 bases. The CDR3 extends over 14 amino acids. V was clipped by 4 bases and J by 1 base, with 9 bases between them. CDR1 is LGHNA, CDR2 YSLEER, per germline. CDR3 coding DNA: TGCGCCAGCAGCCGGGTAGCGGGCACAGATACGCAGTATTTT. Amino acid sequence: CASSRVAGTDTQYF.

The V and J genes are TRBV19 and TRBJ2-7, with D possibly matching TRBD2 (6 bases). The length of the CDR3 is 15 residues. Germline CDR1 LNHDA, CDR2 SQIVND (reference sequence). Trimming shortened V by 3 bases and J by 3 bases, and 15 bases separated the two germline ends. CDR3 protein: CASSMMGGPSYEQYF. As DNA, the CDR3 is TGTGCCAGTAGTATGATGGGGGGACCCAGCTACGAGCAGTACTTC.

The genes are TRBV5-4 and TRBJ2-7, with D perhaps matching TRBD2 (6 bases). Germline V gene data show CDR1 as SGHNT and CDR2 as YYREEE (reference sequence). CDR3 length equals 13 residues. Trimming left V 3 bases short and J 5 bases short, with 12 bases between. The CDR3 protein is CASSSRDFNEQYF. CDR3 DNA: TGTGCCAGCAGCTCCCGGGACTTCAACGAGCAGTACTTC.

The chain links TRBV7-2 to TRBJ2-7; the match to TRBD2 covers 8 bases. The CDR3 has 15 amino acids. Germline CDR1 is SGHTA and CDR2 is FQGNSA. V gave up 4 bases and J gave up 4 bases; unmatched junction bases: 9. CDR3 in DNA: TGTGCCAGCAGCTACCAACCGGGACTAGAGTACGAGCAGTACTTC. Translation: CASSYQPGLEYEQYF.

The genes are TRBV25-1 and TRBJ2-2; D possibly corresponds to TRBD1 (5 bases). From germline, CDR1 is MGHDK and CDR2 SYGVNS. Trimming cost V 6 bases and J 10 bases, with 18 bases left between them. The CDR3 is made up of 14 amino acids. CDR3 sequence (DNA): TGTGCCAGCAGACCCCTGCAGGGTTCTATGGAGCTGTTTTTT. Translating it yields CASRPLQGSMELFF. Filled out from reference TRBV25-1 and TRBJ2-2, the complete variable domain reads EADIYQTPRYLVIGTGKKITLECSQTMGHDKMYWYQQDPGMELHLIHYSYGVNSTEKGDLSSESTVSRIRTEHFPLTLESARPSHTSQYLCASRPLQGSMELFFGEGSRLTVL.

This clone was seen a single time. The chain is built from TRBV12-5 and TRBJ2-1; D not certain. Germline CDR1 and CDR2: LGHNT and FRNRAP. V lost 1 base and J lost 4, with 11 bases in between. The CDR3 totals 15 residues. CDR3 nucleotides: TGTGCTAGTGGTTTGGCACCCATCGGGTACAATGAGCAGTTCTTC. It specifies CASGLAPIGYNEQFF.

The rearrangement uses TRBV18 and TRBJ1-2; perhaps TRBD1 as D (5 bases). The ends were cut back, 3 bases at V and 3 bases at J, with 14 bases in the middle. The CDR3 extends over 15 amino acids. Germline V gene lookup returns CDR1 KGHSH and CDR2 LQKENI. CDR3 region: CASSPRTGGDYGYTF. The CDR3 DNA sequence: TGTGCCAGCTCACCGAGGACGGGGGGGGACTATGGCTACACCTTC.

V usage is TRBV19 and J usage is TRBJ2-7; 10 bases agree with TRBD1. CDR1 is LNHDA, CDR2 SQIVND, per germline (reference sequence). V shed 6 bases, J shed 3 bases, and the junction held 5 bases outside the gene matches. This CDR3 is 14 amino acids long. The CDR3: CASSLRTGGYEQYF. In nucleotides, the CDR3 is TGTGCCAGTAGCCTCCGGACAGGGGGCTACGAGCAGTACTTC.

The genes are TRBV7-9 and TRBJ2-1; a weak D match, TRBD1 (6 bases). Germline-derived CDR1 and CDR2 are SEHNR and FQNEAQ (reference sequence). The length of the CDR3 is 16 residues. V was pared by 8 bases and J by 0 bases, with 17 bases between. Here the CDR3 reads CASPPHRESSYNEQFF. CDR3 DNA: TGTGCCAGCCCTCCCCACAGGGAGAGCTCCTACAATGAGCAGTTCTTC.

J is TRBJ2-7 and V is TRBV5-4, with 11 bases aligning to TRBD2. This CDR3 spans 15 amino acids. V shed 4 bases and J 4 bases; nucleotides not matched to a gene: 7. Germline-derived CDR1 and CDR2 are SGHNT and YYREEE (reference sequence). The CDR3 DNA is TGTGCCAGCAGCCCGTTTACTAGCGGGAGTTACGAGCAGTACTTC. As protein: CASSPFTSGSYEQYF.

Regarding this clone: Other DNA sequences in this sample translate to the same CDR3. J is TRBJ2-5 and V is TRBV7-9; D not certain. Germline V gene lookup returns CDR1 SEHNR and CDR2 FQNEAQ (reference sequence). Trimming removed 1 base at V and 5 bases at J, with 5 bases between. The CDR3 loop spans 12 amino acids. CDR3 protein: CASSLVRETQYF. The DNA for the CDR3 is TGTGCCAGCAGCTTAGTAAGGGAGACCCAGTACTTC.